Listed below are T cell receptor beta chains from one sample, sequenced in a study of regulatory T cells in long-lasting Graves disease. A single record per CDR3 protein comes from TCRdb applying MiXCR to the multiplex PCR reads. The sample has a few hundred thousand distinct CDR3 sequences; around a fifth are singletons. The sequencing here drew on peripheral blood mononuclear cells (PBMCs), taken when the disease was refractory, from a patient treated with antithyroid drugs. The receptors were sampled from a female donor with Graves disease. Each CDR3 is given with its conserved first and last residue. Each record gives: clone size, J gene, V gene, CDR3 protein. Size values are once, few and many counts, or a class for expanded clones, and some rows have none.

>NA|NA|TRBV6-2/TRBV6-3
CASSSSDGLTDRRPEQFF
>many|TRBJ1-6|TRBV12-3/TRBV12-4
CASSPPNSPLHF
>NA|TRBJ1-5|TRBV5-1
CASSLAGTSNQPQHF
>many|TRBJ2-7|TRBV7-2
CASSDDRGQEQYF
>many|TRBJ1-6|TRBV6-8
CASSSGTGYSPLHF
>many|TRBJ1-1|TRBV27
CAAKRGAEAFF
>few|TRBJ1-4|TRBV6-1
CASKEGAATNEKLFF
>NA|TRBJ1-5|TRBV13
CASSFGGAGSNQPQHF
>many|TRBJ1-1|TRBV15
CATSRGLMNTEAFF
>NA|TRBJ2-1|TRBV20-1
CSARGSRINNEQFF
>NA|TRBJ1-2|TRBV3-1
CASSQDRVVAYGYTF
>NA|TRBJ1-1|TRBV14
CASSQDLYSNTEAFF
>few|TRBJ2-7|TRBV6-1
CASRKPGTSYEQYF
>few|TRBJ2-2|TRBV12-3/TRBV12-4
CASSPTGGVSLFF
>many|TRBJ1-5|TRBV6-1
CASSGLVGNQPQHF
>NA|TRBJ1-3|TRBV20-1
CSARVESGDTIYF
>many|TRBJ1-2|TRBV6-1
CASTTQGVGYTF
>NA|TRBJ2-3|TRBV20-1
CSAVLAGVGPDTQYF
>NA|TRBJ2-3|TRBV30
CACRYGGTDTQYF
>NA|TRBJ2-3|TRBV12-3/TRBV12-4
CASSEYPGGSTDTQYF
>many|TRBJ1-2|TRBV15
CATSRDLYNYGYTF
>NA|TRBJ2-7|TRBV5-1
CASSVQGDPTEQYF
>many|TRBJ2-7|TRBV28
CASSTMTSGRLDEQYF
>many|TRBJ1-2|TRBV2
CASRREGGGGYTF
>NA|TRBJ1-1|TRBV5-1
CASSPGTPRATEAFF
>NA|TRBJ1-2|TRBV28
CASSTGTGDRGYTF
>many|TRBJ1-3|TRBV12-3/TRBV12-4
CASKQGAGNTIYF
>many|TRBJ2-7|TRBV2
CASRKSASGSSYEQYF